The T cell receptor beta chain under discussion was sequenced for a study of T cell changes during pregnancy in multiple sclerosis. Clones were sequenced by immunoSEQ multiplex PCR, and TCRdb holds only the in-frame ones, with some missing. Seen here are around 99,000 clones, 80% to 95% observed once, and the top ten hold 2.6%. The CDR3 consists of 16 residues. J gave up 0 bases and V 3 bases, and 5 bases lay outside the gene matches. Germline assignment: CDR1 MNHEY and CDR2 SMNVEV (reference sequence). This receptor was taken from a female donor with multiple sclerosis, enrolled in a pregnancy study. Material: peripheral blood, obtained in the first trimester of pregnancy. The J gene is TRBJ2-7, the V gene TRBV27; the match to TRBD2 covers 10 bases. DNA of the CDR3: TGTGCCAGCAGTTTCAACCGACTAGCGGGCTCCTACGAGCAGTACTTC. Translating gives CASSFNRLAGSYEQYF.